These 32 T cell receptor beta chains were all obtained from the same sample, sequenced in a study of cytomegalovirus exposure and HLA in healthy donors. Primers for the PCR totalled 60 Vbeta and 13 Jbeta. This table comes from immunoSEQ multiplex PCR, and its TCRdb copy is limited to in-frame clones, with some not included. Of fewer than 140,000 clones listed, around 82% are singletons. Material: PBMCs. The receptors derive from a man aged 50 to 59 in good health and CMV-seronegative.

The genes are TRBV25-1 and TRBJ2-5; TRBD1 might be the D (6 bases). The CDR3 has 13 amino acids. The V and J ends lost 10 bases and 5 bases respectively, with 17 bases between them. Germline CDR1 and CDR2: MGHDK and SYGVNS. The CDR3 reads CAIQGSPQETQYF. The CDR3, as DNA: TGTGCCATCCAGGGGTCCCCCCAGGAGACCCAGTACTTC.

The chain recombines TRBV7-2 with TRBJ1-5, with TRBD1 identical over 7 bases. The J segment lost 10 bases and the V segment lost 6 bases, leaving 9 bases of the junction unmatched. This CDR3 has 13 amino acids. CDR1 and CDR2 from the germline V gene are SGHTA and FQGNSA. CDR3 bases: TGTGCCAGCAGTTGGGACAGATGGAGTCCCCAGCATTTT. The encoded protein is CASSWDRWSPQHF.

The chain recombines TRBV11-3 with TRBJ1-1, with D possibly matching TRBD1 (5 bases). V dropped 1 base and J dropped 6 bases, with 12 bases sitting between them. The CDR3 runs 14 residues. CDR1 is SGHNT and CDR2 is YENEEA in the germline V gene. The CDR3 DNA follows: TGTGCCAGCAGCTTAGCGGGGGAGGTTTCTGAAGCTTTCTTT. Protein sequence: CASSLAGEVSEAFF.

This sequence joins TRBV7-2 and TRBJ1-2; 7 bases are a match to TRBD1. The germline V gene encodes CDR1 SGHTA and CDR2 FQGNSA. The CDR3 runs to 17 residues. Trimming at V came to 0 bases and at J to 3 bases, leaving 10 bases not matched to a gene. The CDR3 sequence is CASSLARQGPYDYGYTF. The CDR3 coding sequence is TGTGCCAGCAGCTTAGCCCGACAGGGCCCCTACGACTATGGCTACACCTTC.

The CDR3 coding sequence is TGTGCCAGCAGCCCCACAGGACCTTATCAGCCCCAGCATTTT. Translated, it gives CASSPTGPYQPQHF. This sequence joins TRBV28 and TRBJ1-5; a possible D gene is TRBD1 (5 bases). This CDR3 region has 14 residues. Germline V gene data show CDR1 as MDHEN and CDR2 as SYDVKM. V lost 6 bases and J lost 5, with 14 bases in between.

This clone was detected only once. This chain connects TRBV9 to TRBJ1-1; 8 bases are shared with TRBD1. The germline gives CDR1 SGDLS, CDR2 YYNGEE. The CDR3 spans 14 residues. V shed 0 bases, J shed 8 bases, and the junction held 6 bases outside the gene matches. The CDR3 bases are TGTGCCAGCAGCGTAGGGGGAGGGACAGGCGAAGCTTTCTTT. It is translated as CASSVGGGTGEAFF. The whole variable domain, filled in from reference TRBV9 and TRBJ1-1, reads DSGVTQTPKHLITATGQRVTLRCSPRSGDLSVYWYQQSLDQGLQFLIQYYNGEERAKGNILERFSAQQFPDLHSELNLSSLELGDSALYFCASSVGGGTGEAFFGQGTRLTVV.

J is TRBJ1-2 and V is TRBV7-2, with a weak D call TRBD1 (6 bases). This CDR3 has 13 amino acids. Per the germline V gene, CDR1 is SGHTA and CDR2 is FQGNSA. The germline V and J ends were trimmed by 1 base and 13 bases, with 16 bases remaining between them. CDR3 sequence: CASSLEQGPISTF. The CDR3 nucleotides are TGTGCCAGCAGCTTAGAACAGGGTCCAATTTCCACCTTC.

This chain joins TRBV11-2 and TRBJ1-2; D is unclear. V was trimmed by 0 bases and J by 1 base, leaving 6 bases between them. The CDR3 runs to 14 residues. Per the germline V gene, CDR1 is SGHAT and CDR2 is FQNNGV. CDR3 DNA sequence: TGTGCCAGCAGCTTAGAAACAGTTAACTATGGCTACACCTTC. This gives the protein CASSLETVNYGYTF.

The chain employs TRBV28 and TRBJ1-2, with no clear D. Germline V gene data show CDR1 as MDHEN and CDR2 as SYDVKM. The CDR3 length is 11 residues. Trimming removed 5 bases from V and 7 bases from J, with 8 bases in between. The CDR3: CASSDVSGYTF. The CDR3 DNA reads as TGTGCCAGCAGTGATGTTAGTGGCTACACCTTC.

The gene calls are TRBV9 and TRBJ2-7, with 11 bases lining up with TRBD1. The germline gives CDR1 SGDLS, CDR2 YYNGEE. This CDR3 contains 16 residues. Trimming removed 4 bases from V and 3 bases from J; junction bases left unmatched: 9. CDR3 nucleotide sequence: TGTGCCAGCAGCCCCTTTGGACAGGGGGCGGACTACGAGCAGTACTTC. Its translation: CASSPFGQGADYEQYF. The full variable domain, rest sourced from reference TRBV9 and TRBJ2-7, is DSGVTQTPKHLITATGQRVTLRCSPRSGDLSVYWYQQSLDQGLQFLIQYYNGEERAKGNILERFSAQQFPDLHSELNLSSLELGDSALYFCASSPFGQGADYEQYFGPGTRLTVT.

This clone has more than one count but fewer than ten. The J gene is TRBJ1-1, the V gene TRBV4-2; D gene uncertain. Per germline, CDR1 LGHNA and CDR2 YNFKEQ. The CDR3 consists of 13 residues. Trimming left V 1 base short and J 8 bases short, with 11 bases between. CDR3 sequence (DNA): TGTGCCAGCAGCCAAGGAGAGGAGCCCGAAGCTTTCTTT. Translation: CASSQGEEPEAFF.

Written as DNA, the CDR3 is TGTGCCAGCTCACCAGGGCAGGGCCACTACGAGCAGTACTTC. Translation gives CASSPGQGHYEQYF. The rearrangement uses TRBV18 and TRBJ2-7; TRBD1 might be the D (5 bases). Germline V gives CDR1 KGHSH, CDR2 LQKENI. The CDR3 runs to 14 residues. The V and J ends lost 2 bases and 3 bases respectively, with 11 bases between them.

J is TRBJ1-6 and V is TRBV19; 8 bases line up with TRBD1. The J segment lost 5 bases and the V segment lost 4 bases, leaving 4 bases of the junction unmatched. This CDR3 has 15 amino acids. Germline V lookup: CDR1 LNHDA, CDR2 SQIVND (reference sequence). CDR3 DNA: TGTGCCAGTAGTACCCTGGGACAGGATAATTCACCCCTCCACTTT. Translation gives CASSTLGQDNSPLHF. Full variable domain (outside the CDR3, taken from reference TRBV19 and TRBJ1-6): DGGITQSPKYLFRKEGQNVTLSCEQNLNHDAMYWYRQDPGQGLRLIYYSQIVNDFQKGDIAEGYSVSREKKESFPLTVTSAQKNPTAFYLCASSTLGQDNSPLHFGNGTRLTVT.

CDR3 bases: TGTGCCAGTAGTTTCTTGACTAGCGGGGGGCGAGAGACCCAGTACTTC. Protein: CASSFLTSGGRETQYF. The rearrangement joins TRBV19 to TRBJ2-5, with 13 bases that match TRBD2. V shed 5 bases and J 4 bases; nucleotides not matched to a gene: 7. This CDR3 spans 16 amino acids. Germline-derived CDR1 and CDR2 are LNHDA and SQIVND (reference sequence).

The chain is built from TRBV6-1 and TRBJ1-1, with TRBD1 matching over 9 bases. Trimming at V came to 6 bases and at J to 5 bases, leaving 7 bases not matched to a gene. This CDR3 region has 14 residues. Per germline, CDR1 MNHNS and CDR2 SASEGT. The CDR3 sequence is CASRQTGGVTEAFF. The CDR3 DNA reads as TGTGCCAGCAGACAAACAGGGGGCGTGACTGAAGCTTTCTTT.

The rearrangement uses TRBV6-1 and TRBJ2-7, with D perhaps matching TRBD2 (6 bases). V gave up 4 bases and J gave up 9 bases, with 19 bases separating them. This CDR3 has 14 residues. In germline, CDR1 is MNHNS, CDR2 SASEGT. CDR3 sequence reads: CASSGAGLPSVQYF. CDR3 DNA sequence: TGTGCCAGCAGTGGGGCGGGACTGCCCTCAGTGCAGTACTTC.

This chain joins TRBV28 and TRBJ1-2, with D possibly being TRBD1 (5 bases). V lost 1 base and J 8 bases, leaving 11 bases between the germline ends. This CDR3 is built from 13 residues. The germline V gene encodes CDR1 MDHEN and CDR2 SYDVKM. CDR3 sequence reads: CASSLSGGVGYTF. In DNA, the CDR3 is TGTGCCAGCAGTTTATCGGGGGGGGTAGGCTACACCTTC.

This chain uses TRBV2 with TRBJ2-2, with 9 bases fitting TRBD1. Germline values: CDR1 SNHLY, CDR2 FYNNEI. V gave up 6 bases and J gave up 4 bases; unmatched junction bases: 3. CDR3 length: 14 residues. CDR3 nucleotides: TGTGCCAGCAGCGAACAGGGGGCCACCGGGGAGCTGTTTTTT. It is translated as CASSEQGATGELFF.

The rearrangement uses TRBV5-1 and TRBJ1-2; 7 bases agree with TRBD1. V shed 4 bases, J shed 0 bases, and the junction held 6 bases outside the gene matches. Germline V lookup: CDR1 SGHRS, CDR2 YFSETQ. The CDR3 runs 15 residues. The CDR3: CASSLEGAANYGYTF. CDR3 coding DNA: TGCGCCAGCAGCCTCGAGGGGGCAGCTAACTATGGCTACACCTTC.

This clone was detected a few times. The chain links TRBV5-1 to TRBJ2-3; 7 bases match TRBD2. Losses at the gene ends were 0 bases for V and 1 base for J; bases not matched to a gene: 2. The CDR3 is 15 residues long. Germline V gives CDR1 SGHRS, CDR2 YFSETQ. Here the CDR3 reads CASSLVAGGTDTQYF. CDR3 sequence (DNA): TGCGCCAGCAGCTTGGTGGCGGGGGGCACAGATACGCAGTATTTT. Filled out from reference TRBV5-1 and TRBJ2-3, the complete variable domain reads KAGVTQTPRYLIKTRGQQVTLSCSPISGHRSVSWYQQTPGQGLQFLFEYFSETQRNKGNFPGRFSGRQFSNSRSEMNVSTLELGDSALYLCASSLVAGGTDTQYFGPGTRLTVL.

V usage is TRBV7-9 and J usage is TRBJ2-5; D possibly corresponds to TRBD2 (5 bases). Per germline, CDR1 SEHNR and CDR2 FQNEAQ (reference sequence). This CDR3 comprises 15 residues. V lost 3 bases and J 1 base, leaving 12 bases between the germline ends. CDR3 sequence reads: CASSFPSPSQETQYF. Here the CDR3 DNA reads TGTGCCAGCAGCTTTCCTAGCCCGAGCCAAGAGACCCAGTACTTC.

The chain is built from TRBV6-1 and TRBJ1-4, with TRBD1 as a possible D gene (5 bases). Germline V gene data show CDR1 as MNHNS and CDR2 as SASEGT. CDR3 length: 14 amino acids. Trimming pared 2 bases from V and 10 bases from J, leaving 14 bases between. The CDR3: CASSEQGSSGKLFF. For the CDR3, the DNA is TGTGCCAGCAGTGAACAGGGTAGTAGTGGAAAACTGTTTTTT.

V usage is TRBV6-1 and J usage is TRBJ1-5; D gene ambiguous. CDR1 MNHNS and CDR2 SASEGT come from the germline V gene. This CDR3 has 14 residues. The V and J ends lost 4 bases and 10 bases respectively, with 17 bases between them. The CDR3 loop reads CASSVVYRNEPQHF. The CDR3 DNA follows: TGTGCCAGCAGTGTCGTCTACAGAAATGAACCCCAGCATTTT.

This clone was seen a few times. CDR3 in amino acids: CASSPQADTQYF. CDR3 nucleotide sequence: TGTGCCAGCAGTCCCCAGGCAGATACGCAGTATTTT. The chain is built from TRBV6-5 and TRBJ2-3; D not certain. Deletions cut 5 bases from V and 4 bases from J, with 7 bases between. The CDR3 length is 12 residues. CDR1 is MNHEY, CDR2 SVGAGI, per germline.

The chain has TRBV27 and TRBJ1-5; D not resolved. Germline V gene sequence: CDR1 MNHEY, CDR2 SMNVEV (reference sequence). V shed 3 bases and J shed 0 bases, with 6 bases lying between them. This CDR3 has 14 residues. The CDR3 nucleotides are TGTGCCAGCAGTTTTACGGGTAGCAATCAGCCCCAGCATTTT. Protein product: CASSFTGSNQPQHF.

The chain recombines TRBV2 with TRBJ2-5; unclear D gene. Trimming took off 7 bases at V and 2 bases at J, with 5 bases between the two ends. CDR1 SNHLY and CDR2 FYNNEI come from the germline V gene. The CDR3 length is 11 residues. The CDR3 sequence: CASTFQETQYF. The CDR3 nucleotides are TGTGCCAGCACCTTTCAAGAGACCCAGTACTTC. The full variable domain, in which reference TRBV2 and TRBJ2-5 provide the parts outside the CDR3, is EPEVTQTPSHQVTQMGQEVILRCVPISNHLYFYWYRQILGQKVEFLVSFYNNEISEKSEIFDDQFSVERPDGSNFTLKIRSTKLEDSAMYFCASTFQETQYFGPGTRLLVL.

This chain links TRBV5-4 with TRBJ1-1, with D unresolved. V lost 0 bases, J lost 3 bases, and 12 bases lay in between. The CDR3 runs 15 residues. From germline, CDR1 is SGHNT and CDR2 YYREEE (reference sequence). CDR3 in amino acids: CASSLGVGEDTEAFF. CDR3 bases: TGTGCCAGCAGCTTGGGTGTCGGGGAAGACACTGAAGCTTTCTTT.

The J gene is TRBJ1-2, the V gene TRBV5-5; TRBD1 matches 10 bases. Germline-derived CDR1 and CDR2 are SGHKS and YYEKEE (reference sequence). This CDR3 is 17 amino acids long. V gave up 2 bases and J gave up 8 bases; unmatched junction bases: 15. CDR3 loop: CASSLDLPGQGFLGYTF. Here the CDR3 DNA reads TGTGCCAGCAGCTTAGATCTACCGGGACAGGGGTTTTTAGGCTACACCTTC.

This clone was observed once. The rearrangement uses TRBV28 and TRBJ1-5; possibly TRBD1 for D (5 bases). CDR3 length: 13 amino acids. Per the germline V gene, CDR1 is MDHEN and CDR2 is SYDVKM. This CDR3 reads CALSRDSNQPQHF. The CDR3 DNA is TGTGCTCTCTCCAGGGATAGCAATCAGCCCCAGCATTTT.

The chain couples TRBV29-1 to TRBJ1-5, with 12 positions matching TRBD1. After removal of 7 bases from V and 5 bases from J, the junction contained 3 bases not matched to a gene. The CDR3 is 13 amino acids. Germline CDR1 SQVTM, CDR2 ANQGSEA. In nucleotides, the CDR3 is TGCAGCGGTGGGACAGGGGGCGATCAGCCCCAGCATTTT. Amino acid sequence: CSGGTGGDQPQHF.

The chain employs TRBV5-1 and TRBJ2-7; 7 nucleotides align to TRBD2. The CDR3 spans 12 residues. In germline, CDR1 is SGHRS, CDR2 YFSETQ. The J segment lost 3 bases and the V segment lost 8 bases, leaving 5 bases of the junction unmatched. CDR3: CASWGGDYEQYF. The CDR3 DNA follows: TGCGCCAGTTGGGGGGGGGACTACGAGCAGTACTTC.

The chain recombines TRBV5-6 with TRBJ2-4; D gene uncertain. There are 15 residues in the CDR3. V was shortened by 0 bases and J by 9 bases, with 16 bases between the two germline ends. CDR1 and CDR2 (germline): SGHDT, YYEEEE. CDR3 residues: CASSLAFGRSSIQYF. Here the CDR3 DNA reads TGTGCCAGCAGCTTGGCCTTTGGGCGCTCGAGCATTCAGTACTTC.